The T cell receptor (beta chain) described here comes from a study of beta chain features in type 1 diabetes (dated 2018 in TCRdb). For context, the study as a whole: Mean age, gender distribution, total cell number and subset yield were not different between patients and healthy donors. A total of around 110,000,000 sorted cells were examined across all samples, and RNA yield correlated strongly with the number of cells per subset. The study compared TCRB repertoires of sorted circulating CD4+ T cell subsets between recently diagnosed type 1 diabetes patients and matched healthy donors. Regulatory and stem cell-like memory subsets were obtained from only 8 patients and about eight healthy donors, while naive and central memory subsets were obtained from all 28 donors. General conclusions and limits of the study: Fewer insertions and more nucleotide deletions at VDJ recombination sites were observed in patients with type 1 diabetes, implying thymic rearrangement abnormalities. Naive, central memory and regulatory TCRB repertoires appeared to be more alike among patients than among healthy donors. Because cDNA was sequenced instead of genomic DNA, activated cells with high expression could be over-represented, although the groups did not differ in activation or CD3 levels. Shorter templates might have been favored by PCR, but patient and control samples were amplified and corrected together, so both groups would have been affected equally by any skew. HLA sub-analyses involved small numbers of individuals, so any influence of HLA type on TCRB rearrangement remained unresolved. A moderate but significant shortening of TCRB CDR3 length was observed in type 1 diabetes patients in all four CD4+ subsets.

CDR1 and CDR2 are read off the germline V gene as SGHRS and YFSETQ. After removal of 1 base from V and 0 bases from J, the junction retains 5 bases not matched to a gene. From its cysteine to its phenylalanine, the CDR3 spans 19 amino acids. Only CDR3 DNA is held: 57 bases, read in frame from base 1. Points on this clone: It lacks a known antigen. No much larger clonotype is one base removed from it; base qualities were not supplied.

All of the isolated RNA was reverse transcribed with the High Capacity cDNA Reverse Transcription Kit, so expressed TCRB transcripts were sequenced. Deep immunoSEQ sequencing was applied to naive, central memory and regulatory T cell samples, giving an average of roughly 3.5 million total reads per sample. Sorted cells were lysed in RLT buffer and RNA was extracted with DNase-treated RNeasy Micro or Mini kits, depending on cell number. Each cell subset was processed on its own to prevent cross-contamination, while patient and healthy donor samples were processed together. The immunoSEQ multiplex PCR was used to amplify TCRB sequences from cDNA, yielding 87-bp fragments that span the CDR3 region. Amplicons were sequenced on the Illumina HiSeq platform. The paper's processing steps were these. Synthetic template baselines were used to correct PCR bias computationally, reads within Hamming distance 2 were collapsed, and singletons that could not be merged were discarded. Reads were aligned against IMGT to assign V, D and J genes, CDR3 length and insertions or deletions at six rearrangement sites. Within each subset, clonotype counts were normalized to sorted cell number, after which true diversity and Gini coefficients were computed with the tcR R package. Repertoire sharing was quantified using the overlap coefficient calculated on TCRB nucleotide sequences. As a proxy for the pre-selection repertoire, out-of-frame TCRB sequences from naive cells were analyzed. The immuneACCESS repertoire file appears here via TCRdb, limited to in-frame rearrangements. These files lack a portion of the clones; in checked studies, under half of the deficit traces to unresolved V genes, and the cause of the others is not known. V and J calls plus clone size are reproduced from that table; the DNA served to infer D and trimming. The table for this sample lists around 450,000 clones; about an eighth of them were counted only once. 0.045% to 0.05% of the sample lies in the top ten.

Each donor gave one peripheral blood draw, approximately 100 mL on average, collected into heparinised tubes. Using a panel that included CD45RO, CCR7, CD25, CD127, CD95 and CD27, naive, central memory, regulatory and stem cell-like memory CD4+ T cells were sorted on a BD FACSAria II. A purity above 98% was achieved for all sorted populations. PBMCs were isolated right away by Lymphoprep density gradient centrifugation and were stained directly, without culture. To minimize batch effects, samples were stained and sorted in pairs, one healthy donor with one patient per experiment. The TCR originated in a woman between 18 and 30 years old in good health. The sequenced material came from naive CD4+ T cells from blood. Interpreted using the paper, the cell subset or site label stands for: true naive CD4+ T cells. The chain is assembled from TRBV5-1 and TRBJ2-6, with TRBD2 matching 12 junction bases. The sequence in DNA is TGCGCCAGCAGCTTGTGGAGGACTAGCGGGATCTCTGGGGCCAACGTCCTGACTTTC. This is translated as CASSLWRTSGISGANVLTF.